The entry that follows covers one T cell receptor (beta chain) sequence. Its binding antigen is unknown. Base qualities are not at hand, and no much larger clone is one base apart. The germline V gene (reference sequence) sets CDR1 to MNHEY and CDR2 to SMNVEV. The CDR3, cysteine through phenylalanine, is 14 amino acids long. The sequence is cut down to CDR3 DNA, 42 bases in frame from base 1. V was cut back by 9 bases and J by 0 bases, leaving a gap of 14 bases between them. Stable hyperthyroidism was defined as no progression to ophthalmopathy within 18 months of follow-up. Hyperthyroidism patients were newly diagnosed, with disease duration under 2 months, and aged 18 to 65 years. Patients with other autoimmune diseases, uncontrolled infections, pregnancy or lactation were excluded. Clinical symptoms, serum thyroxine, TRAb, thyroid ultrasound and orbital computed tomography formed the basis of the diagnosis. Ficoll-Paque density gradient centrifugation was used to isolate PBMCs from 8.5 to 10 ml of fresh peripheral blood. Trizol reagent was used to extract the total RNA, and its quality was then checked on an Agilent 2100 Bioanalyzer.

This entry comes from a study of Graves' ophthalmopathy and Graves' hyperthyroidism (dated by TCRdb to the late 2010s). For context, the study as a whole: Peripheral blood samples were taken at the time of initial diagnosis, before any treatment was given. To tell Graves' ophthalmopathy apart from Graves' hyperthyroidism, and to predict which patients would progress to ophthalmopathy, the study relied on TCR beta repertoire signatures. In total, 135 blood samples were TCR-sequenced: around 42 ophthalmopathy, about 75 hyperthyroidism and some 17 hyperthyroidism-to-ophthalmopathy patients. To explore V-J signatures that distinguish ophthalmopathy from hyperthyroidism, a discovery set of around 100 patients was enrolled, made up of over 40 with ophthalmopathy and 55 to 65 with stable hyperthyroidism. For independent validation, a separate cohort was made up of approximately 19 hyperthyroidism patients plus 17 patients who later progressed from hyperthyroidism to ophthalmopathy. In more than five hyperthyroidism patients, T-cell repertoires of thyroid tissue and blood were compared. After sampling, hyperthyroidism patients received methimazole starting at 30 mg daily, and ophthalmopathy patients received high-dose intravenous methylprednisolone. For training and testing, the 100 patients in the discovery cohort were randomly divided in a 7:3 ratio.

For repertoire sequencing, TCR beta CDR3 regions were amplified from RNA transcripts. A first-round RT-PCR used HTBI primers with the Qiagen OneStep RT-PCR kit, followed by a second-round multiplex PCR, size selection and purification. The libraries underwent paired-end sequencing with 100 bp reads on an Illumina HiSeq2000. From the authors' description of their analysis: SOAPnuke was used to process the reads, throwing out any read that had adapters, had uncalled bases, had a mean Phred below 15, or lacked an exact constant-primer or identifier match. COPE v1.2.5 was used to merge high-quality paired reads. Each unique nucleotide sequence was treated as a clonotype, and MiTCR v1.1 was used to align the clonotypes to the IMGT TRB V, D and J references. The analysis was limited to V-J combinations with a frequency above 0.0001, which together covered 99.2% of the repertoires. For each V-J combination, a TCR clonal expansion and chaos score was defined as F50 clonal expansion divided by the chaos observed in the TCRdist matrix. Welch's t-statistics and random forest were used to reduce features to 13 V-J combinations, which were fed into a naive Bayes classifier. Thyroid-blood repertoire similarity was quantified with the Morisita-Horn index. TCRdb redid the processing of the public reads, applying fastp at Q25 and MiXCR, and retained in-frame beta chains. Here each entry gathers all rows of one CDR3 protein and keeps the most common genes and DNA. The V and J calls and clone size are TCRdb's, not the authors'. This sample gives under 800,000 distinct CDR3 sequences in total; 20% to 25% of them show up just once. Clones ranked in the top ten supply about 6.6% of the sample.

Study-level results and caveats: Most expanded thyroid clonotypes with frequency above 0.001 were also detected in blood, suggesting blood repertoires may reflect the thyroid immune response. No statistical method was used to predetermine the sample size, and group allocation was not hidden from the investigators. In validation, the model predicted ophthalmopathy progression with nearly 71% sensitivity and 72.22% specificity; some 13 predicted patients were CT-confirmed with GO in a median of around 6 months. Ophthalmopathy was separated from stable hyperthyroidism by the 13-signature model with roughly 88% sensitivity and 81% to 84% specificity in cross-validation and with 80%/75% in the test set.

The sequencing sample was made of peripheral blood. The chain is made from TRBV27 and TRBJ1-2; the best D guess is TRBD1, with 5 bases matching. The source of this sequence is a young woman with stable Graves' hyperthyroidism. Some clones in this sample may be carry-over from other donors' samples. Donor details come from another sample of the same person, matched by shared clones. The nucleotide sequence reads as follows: TGTGCCAGTAGCCGGGGGTCCCCTAACTATGGCTACACCTTC. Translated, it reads CASSRGSPNYGYTF.